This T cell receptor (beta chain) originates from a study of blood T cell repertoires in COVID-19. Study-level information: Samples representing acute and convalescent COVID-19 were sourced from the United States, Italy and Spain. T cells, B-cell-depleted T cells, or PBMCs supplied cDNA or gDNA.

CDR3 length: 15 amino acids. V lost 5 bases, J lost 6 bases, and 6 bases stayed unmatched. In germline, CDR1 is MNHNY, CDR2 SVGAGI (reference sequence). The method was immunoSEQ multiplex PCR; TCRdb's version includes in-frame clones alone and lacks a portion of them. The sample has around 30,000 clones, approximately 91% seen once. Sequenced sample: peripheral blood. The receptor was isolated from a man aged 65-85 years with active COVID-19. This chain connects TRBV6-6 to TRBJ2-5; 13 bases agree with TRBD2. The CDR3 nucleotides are TGTGCCAGCAGTAGGACTAGCGGGAGTAGTAAGACCCAGTACTTC. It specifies CASSRTSGSSKTQYF.